This T cell receptor beta chain was profiled in a study of T-cell reconstitution after alpha-beta-depleted transplantation in children. Study-wide findings and caveats: A year had passed since transplant, and T-cell counts and diversity by then came mostly from newly produced T cells. Expanded graft clones numbering several hundred reportedly gave rise to alpha-beta T cells about two months after transplant.

Unique molecular identifiers were incorporated when the TCRbeta library was constructed. MiXCR, run by TCRdb on the PCR reads, gives a single entry per CDR3 protein. The sample includes 350,000 to 500,000 distinct CDR3 sequences, approximately 42% of them seen just once. This CDR3 region has 16 residues. V was shortened by 3 bases and J by 1 base, with 14 bases between the two germline ends. Germline CDR1 SGHRS, CDR2 YFSETQ. This clonotype was observed at least ten times. No antigen is known for it. The chain uses TRBV5-1 and TRBJ2-1; D possibly uses TRBD1 or TRBD2 (6 bases each). The material sequenced was PBMCs, taken before TCRalphabeta/CD19-depleted stem cell transplant. This sequence originates from a girl under 10 years old with aplastic anemia, due to receive a stem cell transplant. The CDR3 DNA is TGCGCCAGCAGCTGGGGGGCGGCAAGATCCTACAATGAGCAGTTCTTC. Encoded protein: CASSWGAARSYNEQFF.